This T cell receptor beta chain was sequenced in a study of a mutant IDH1 vaccine in newly diagnosed glioma. Study summary: Treated patients, averaging approximately 40 years, were around 62% male and approximately 38% female.

Time point specified: baseline, week 1 (first vaccination visit). Treatment described: pre-vaccination baseline after standard-of-care therapy. Clones were sequenced by immunoSEQ multiplex PCR, and TCRdb holds only the in-frame ones, with some missing. This table holds about 54,000 clones, approximately 81% found once. The sample here was PBMCs, taken from a glioma patient treated with radiotherapy, temozolomide or both. The sequence derives from a man aged 18-30 years with glioma.

The CDR3 DNA sequence: TGTGCCAGCAAATACTCCGGGACTTTCTTCTACGAGCAGTACTTC. Translation gives CASKYSGTFFYEQYF. J is TRBJ2-7 and V is TRBV6-5; D may be TRBD2 (6 bases). The V gene lost 7 bases and the J gene lost 3 bases, with 19 bases spanning the gap. CDR1 is MNHEY, CDR2 SVGAGI, per germline. The CDR3 runs to 15 residues.